This T cell receptor (beta chain) was documented in a study of blood T cell repertoires in COVID-19. The germline gives CDR1 MDHEN, CDR2 SYDVKM. J was trimmed by 4 bases and V by 8 bases; bases with no gene match: 13. This CDR3 comprises 15 residues. Assay used: immunoSEQ multiplex PCR; TCRdb lists only in-frame clones, some missing. The data hold some 330,000 clones, with about 92% observed a single time. This receptor was obtained from a woman aged 25 to 39 who had recovered from COVID-19. Material: PBMCs or T cells enriched from blood (not recorded which). The chain combines TRBV28 with TRBJ2-7, with 8 bases that match TRBD2. This chain's CDR3 is CASPHGGGRGYEQYF. Written as DNA, the CDR3 is TGTGCCAGCCCCCACGGGGGGGGAAGGGGGTACGAGCAGTACTTC.